This T cell receptor (beta chain) was profiled in a study of cytomegalovirus exposure and HLA in healthy donors. Study-level results: In all likelihood, a cluster of highly shared sequence variants was a sequencing artifact. Available immune exposure information covered CMV serostatus only. The majority of CMV-associated TCR beta chains were reported as apparently HLA-restricted in a later analysis.

Looked up from germline, CDR1 is GTSNPN and CDR2 is SVGIG (reference sequence). The junction had 7 bases not matched to a gene; V was cut back by 5 bases and J by 1 base. This CDR3 spans 14 amino acids. PCR used 60 Vbeta primers and 13 Jbeta primers. Sequencing was performed with immunoSEQ multiplex PCR; in TCRdb, only in-frame clones are kept and a portion is missing. Of tens of thousands of clones listed, approximately 74% are singletons. In the case of this clone: Its specificity is unknown.

This sequence originates from a woman in her fifties or sixties in good health and CMV-seropositive. The rearrangement uses TRBV30 and TRBJ2-5, with 7 bases lining up with TRBD2. Sequencing input: PBMCs. CDR3 region: CAWGVSGVQETQYF. Here the CDR3 DNA reads TGTGCCTGGGGGGTGAGCGGGGTCCAAGAGACCCAGTACTTC.